This TCR beta chain was profiled in a study of blood T cell repertoires in COVID-19 (TCRdb year 2020). Notes on the research overall: Samples covering the acute and convalescent phases of COVID-19 were provided by collaborators in the United States, Italy and Spain. A de-identified subject ID, COVID-19 status, age in years and sex were almost always included in the sample metadata. Deeply sampled blood TCRbeta repertoires from subjects exposed to, actively infected with, or recovered from COVID-19 were included in the dataset. The samples were drawn from the first 160 participants of the ongoing ImmuneRACE study and from 950 to 1,500 subjects provided by 6 global collaborators. HLA class I and class II types, where available, came from metadata supplied by the sample provider rather than from assay-based typing. A freely available public database, intended as a resource for researchers studying the immune response to SARS-CoV-2, is where the repertoires were released. The material from the prospective study consisted of cDNA or gDNA derived from T cells, B-cell-depleted T cells, or PBMCs. Results and caveats for the whole study, not just this receptor: How much clinical and demographic metadata was included differed by source and by participant, and the metadata was provided uncurated.

TCRbeta CDR3 regions were amplified from genomic DNA using the immunoSEQ Assay, a bias-controlled multiplex PCR. Concerning the study's data processing: Within the assay, amplification of reference gene primers was used to estimate how many nucleated cells each sample contained. Sequence reads were collapsed and filtered to measure the absolute abundance of every unique TCRbeta CDR3 rearrangement. For each sample, productive Simpson clonality was calculated by taking the square root of Simpson's diversity index across productive rearrangements. The source is immuneACCESS, and TCRdb retained only in-frame sequences with V and J called. Part of the clones is not carried over; for the studies checked, unresolved V genes explain less than half of this, and the remainder is unexplained. The D gene and trimming were derived from the DNA, and the V and J assignments and clone size from that table. For this sample the table gives 200,000 to 250,000 clones, of which around 90% were detected only once. Under 7.5% of the sample belongs to the ten largest clones.

Remarks on this clone: Its antigen has not been determined. The sample holds no much larger clone one base away, and base qualities are not on file.

Samples from volunteer blood donors who had recovered from COVID-19 were contributed by a second Seattle source. The collaborating institutions used their own protocols to collect whole blood in K2EDTA tubes. For TCRbeta analysis, collaborators shipped samples as frozen whole blood, isolated PBMCs, or DNA extracted from either of those sample types. Unmatched junction bases come to 3, with V trimmed by 3 bases and J by 4 bases. The CDR3, from cysteine to phenylalanine, totals 15 residues. Solely the CDR3 DNA is kept, with 45 bases framed from the first base. As encoded in the germline V gene, CDR1 is SGHTA while CDR2 is FQGTGA.

Sequencing was carried out using peripheral blood. This sequence was found in a man in his sixties who had recovered from COVID-19. The chain employs TRBV7-3 and TRBJ2-1; 10 central nucleotides agree with TRBD2. CDR3 sequence: CASSFGTSVYNEQFF. The DNA reads as follows: TGTGCCAGCAGCTTCGGGACTAGCGTTTACAATGAGCAGTTCTTC.